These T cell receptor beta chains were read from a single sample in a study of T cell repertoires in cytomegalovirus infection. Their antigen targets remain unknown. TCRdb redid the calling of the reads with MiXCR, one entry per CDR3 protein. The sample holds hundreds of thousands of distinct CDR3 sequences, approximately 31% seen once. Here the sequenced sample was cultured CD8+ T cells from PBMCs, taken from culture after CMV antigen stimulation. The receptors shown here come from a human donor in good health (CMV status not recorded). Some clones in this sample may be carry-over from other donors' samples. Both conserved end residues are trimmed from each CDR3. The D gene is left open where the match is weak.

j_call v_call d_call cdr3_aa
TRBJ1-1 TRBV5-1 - ASSLSAIGPNTEAF
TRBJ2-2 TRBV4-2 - ASSQEAVVPGELF
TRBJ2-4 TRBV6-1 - ASRNLAKNIQY
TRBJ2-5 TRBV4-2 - ASSQDLWGVQETQY
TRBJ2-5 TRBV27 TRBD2 ASSLSLGAGGQQETQY
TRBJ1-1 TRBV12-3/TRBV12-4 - ASSRDLKEAF
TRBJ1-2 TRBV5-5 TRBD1 ASSLGTGTVAFGINGYT
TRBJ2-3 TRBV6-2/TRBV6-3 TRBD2 VSSYGRGASTDTQY
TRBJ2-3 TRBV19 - ASWSGTDTQY
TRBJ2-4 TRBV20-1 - SAWGDGNIQY
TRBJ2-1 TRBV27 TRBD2 ASRTSGGYNEQF
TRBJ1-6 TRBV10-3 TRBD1 AISDPGTDYNSPLH
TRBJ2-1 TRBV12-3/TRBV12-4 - ASRPNPNEQF
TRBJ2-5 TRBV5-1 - ASSLGEVGGRETQY
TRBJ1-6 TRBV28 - ASSPRSGWNSPLH
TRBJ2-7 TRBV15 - ATSRDRVRGNEQY
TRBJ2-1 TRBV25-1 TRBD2 ASSDGTTNYNEQF
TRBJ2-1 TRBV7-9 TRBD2 ASRSIAGGPDNEQF
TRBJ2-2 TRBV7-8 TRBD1 ASSWGTAGELF
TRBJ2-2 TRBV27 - ASSLAGRPNTGELF
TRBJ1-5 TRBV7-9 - ASSAGTPGPSPQH
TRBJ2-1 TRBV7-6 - ASSFPRQGDIFDESSYNEQF
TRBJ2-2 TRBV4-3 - ASSQDWAGTGELF
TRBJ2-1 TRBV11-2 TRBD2 ASSSPSGIYNEQF
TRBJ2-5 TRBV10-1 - ASSEGYEETQY
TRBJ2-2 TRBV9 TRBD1 ASSVRQGMDTGELF
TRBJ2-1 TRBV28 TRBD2 ASSHSGGAYGEQF
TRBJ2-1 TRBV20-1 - SARPPTAYNEQF
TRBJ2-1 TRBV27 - ASSFTPNEQF
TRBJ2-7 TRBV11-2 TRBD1 ASSTRTGGLYEQY
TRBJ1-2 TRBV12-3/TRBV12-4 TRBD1 ASNRDRGRAYGYT
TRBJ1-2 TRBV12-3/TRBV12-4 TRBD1 ASSFLQGIYGYT
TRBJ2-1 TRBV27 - ASSLEGSTYNEQF
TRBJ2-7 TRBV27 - ASSLSAHYEQY
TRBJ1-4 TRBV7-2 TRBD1 ASRKRGGADEKLF